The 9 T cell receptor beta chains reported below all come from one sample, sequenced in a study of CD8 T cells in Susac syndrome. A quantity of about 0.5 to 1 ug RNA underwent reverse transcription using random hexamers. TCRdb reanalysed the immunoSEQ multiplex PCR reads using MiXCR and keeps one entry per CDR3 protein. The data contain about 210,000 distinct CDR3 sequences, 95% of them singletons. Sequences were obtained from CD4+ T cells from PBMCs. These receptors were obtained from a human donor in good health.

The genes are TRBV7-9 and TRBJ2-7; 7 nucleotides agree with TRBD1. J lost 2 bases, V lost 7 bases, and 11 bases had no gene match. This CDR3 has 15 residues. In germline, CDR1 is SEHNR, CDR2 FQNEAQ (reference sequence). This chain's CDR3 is CASTLLPQGAYEQYF. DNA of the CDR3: TGTGCCAGCACCCTTCTACCCCAGGGGGCCTACGAGCAGTACTTC.

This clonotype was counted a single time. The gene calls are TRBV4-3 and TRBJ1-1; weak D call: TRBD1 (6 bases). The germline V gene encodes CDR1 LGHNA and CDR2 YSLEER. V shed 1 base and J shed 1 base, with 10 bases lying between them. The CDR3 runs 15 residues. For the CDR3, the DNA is TGCGCCAGCAGCCAAGTGGGGGCCTCGAACACTGAAGCTTTCTTT. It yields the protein CASSQVGASNTEAFF.

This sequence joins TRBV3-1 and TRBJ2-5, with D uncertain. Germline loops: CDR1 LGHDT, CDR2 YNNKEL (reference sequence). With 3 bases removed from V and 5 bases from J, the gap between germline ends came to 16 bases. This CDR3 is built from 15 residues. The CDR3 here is CASSHRAQRQETQYF. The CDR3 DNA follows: TGTGCCAGCAGCCATAGGGCACAGCGTCAGGAGACCCAGTACTTC.

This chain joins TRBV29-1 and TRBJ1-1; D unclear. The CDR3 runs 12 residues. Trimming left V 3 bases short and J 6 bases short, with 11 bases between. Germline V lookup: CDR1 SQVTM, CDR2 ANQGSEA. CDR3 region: CSVDTGGPEAFF. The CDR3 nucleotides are TGCAGCGTTGACACCGGAGGGCCTGAAGCTTTCTTT. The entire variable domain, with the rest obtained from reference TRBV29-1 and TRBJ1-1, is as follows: SAVISQKPSRDICQRGTSLTIQCQVDSQVTMMFWYRQQPGQSLTLIATANQGSEATYESGFVIDKFPISRPNLTFSTLTVSNMSPEDSSIYLCSVDTGGPEAFFGQGTRLTVV.

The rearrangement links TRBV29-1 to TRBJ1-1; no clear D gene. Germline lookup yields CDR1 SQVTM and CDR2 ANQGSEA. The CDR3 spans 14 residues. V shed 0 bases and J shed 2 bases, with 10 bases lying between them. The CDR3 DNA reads TGCAGCGTTGAAGATCGGAAAGGCAACACTGAAGCTTTCTTT. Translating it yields CSVEDRKGNTEAFF.

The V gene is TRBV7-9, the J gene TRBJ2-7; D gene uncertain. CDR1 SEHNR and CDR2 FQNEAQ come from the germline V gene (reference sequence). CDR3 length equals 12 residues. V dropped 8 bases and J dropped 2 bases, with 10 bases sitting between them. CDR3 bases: TGTGCCAGCGCTATGGGGACCTACGAGCAGTACTTC. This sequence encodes CASAMGTYEQYF.

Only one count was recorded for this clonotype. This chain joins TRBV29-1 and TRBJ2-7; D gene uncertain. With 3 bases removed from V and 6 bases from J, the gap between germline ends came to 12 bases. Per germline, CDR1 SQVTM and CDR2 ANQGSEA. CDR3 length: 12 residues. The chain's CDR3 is CSVDKASGEQYF. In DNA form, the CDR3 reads TGCAGCGTTGATAAGGCGTCAGGCGAGCAGTACTTC.

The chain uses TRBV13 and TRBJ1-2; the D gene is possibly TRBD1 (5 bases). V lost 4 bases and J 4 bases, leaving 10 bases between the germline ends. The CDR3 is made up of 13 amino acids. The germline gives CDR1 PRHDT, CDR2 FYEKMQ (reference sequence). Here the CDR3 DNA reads TGTGCCAGCAGCTCAACAGGAATCTATGGCTACACCTTC. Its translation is CASSSTGIYGYTF.

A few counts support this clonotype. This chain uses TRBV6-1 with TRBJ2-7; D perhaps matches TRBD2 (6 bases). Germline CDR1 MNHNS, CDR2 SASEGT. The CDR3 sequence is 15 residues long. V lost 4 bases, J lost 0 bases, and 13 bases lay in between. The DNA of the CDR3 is TGTGCCAGCAGTGGGACCTGGGACTCCTCCTACGAGCAGTACGTC. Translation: CASSGTWDSSYEQYV.